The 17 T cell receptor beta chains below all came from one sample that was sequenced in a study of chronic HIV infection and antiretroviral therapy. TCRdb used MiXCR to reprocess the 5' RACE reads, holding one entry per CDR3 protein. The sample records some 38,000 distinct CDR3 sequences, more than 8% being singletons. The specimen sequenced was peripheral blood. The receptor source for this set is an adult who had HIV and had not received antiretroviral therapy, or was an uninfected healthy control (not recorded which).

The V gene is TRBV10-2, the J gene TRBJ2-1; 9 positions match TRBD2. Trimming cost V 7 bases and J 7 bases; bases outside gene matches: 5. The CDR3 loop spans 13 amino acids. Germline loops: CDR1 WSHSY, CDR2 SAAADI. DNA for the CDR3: TGCGCCAGCATCGGTAGCGGGGGAAATGAGCAGTTCTTC. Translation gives CASIGSGGNEQFF.

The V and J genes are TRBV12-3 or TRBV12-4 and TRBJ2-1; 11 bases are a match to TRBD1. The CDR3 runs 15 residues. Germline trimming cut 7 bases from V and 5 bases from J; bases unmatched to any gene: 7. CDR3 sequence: CASTPWGQGDNEQFF. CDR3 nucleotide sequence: TGTGCCAGCACCCCTTGGGGACAGGGGGACAATGAGCAGTTCTTC.

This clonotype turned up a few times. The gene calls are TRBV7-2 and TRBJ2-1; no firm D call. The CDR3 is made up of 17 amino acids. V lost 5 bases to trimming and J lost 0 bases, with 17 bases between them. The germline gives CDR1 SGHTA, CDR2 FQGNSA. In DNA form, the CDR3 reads TGTGCCAGCAGCCCACCCCTCGGCGTCCCCTCCTACAATGAGCAGTTCTTC. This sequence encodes CASSPPLGVPSYNEQFF.

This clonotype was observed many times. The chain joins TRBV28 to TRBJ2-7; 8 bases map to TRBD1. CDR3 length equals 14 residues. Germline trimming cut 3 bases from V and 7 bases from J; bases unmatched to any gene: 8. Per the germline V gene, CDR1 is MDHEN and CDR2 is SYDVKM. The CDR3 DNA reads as TGTGCCAGCAGTTTTGGACAGGGATCACAGGAGCAGTACTTC. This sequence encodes CASSFGQGSQEQYF.

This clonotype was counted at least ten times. The CDR3 coding sequence is TGTGCCAGCAGCCAAGATCTTGGCCCAACTAATGAAAAACTGTTTTTT. Translating it yields CASSQDLGPTNEKLFF. The chain employs TRBV3-1 and TRBJ1-4; no reliable D call. CDR3 length equals 16 residues. Germline CDR1 is LGHDT and CDR2 is YNNKEL (reference sequence). With 0 bases removed from V and 0 bases from J, the gap between germline ends came to 8 bases. The whole variable domain, filled in from reference TRBV3-1 and TRBJ1-4, reads DTAVSQTPKYLVTQMGNDKSIKCEQNLGHDTMYWYKQDSKKFLKIMFSYNNKELIINETVPNRFSPKSPDKAHLNLHINSLELGDSAVYFCASSQDLGPTNEKLFFGSGTQLSVL.

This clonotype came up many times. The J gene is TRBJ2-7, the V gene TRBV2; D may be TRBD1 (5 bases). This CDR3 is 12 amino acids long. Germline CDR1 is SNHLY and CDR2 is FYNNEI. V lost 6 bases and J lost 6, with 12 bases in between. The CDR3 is CASRGQGSEQYF. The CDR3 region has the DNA TGTGCCAGCAGGGGCCAGGGTTCCGAGCAGTACTTC. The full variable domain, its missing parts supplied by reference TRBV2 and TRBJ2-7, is EPEVTQTPSHQVTQMGQEVILRCVPISNHLYFYWYRQILGQKVEFLVSFYNNEISEKSEIFDDQFSVERPDGSNFTLKIRSTKLEDSAMYFCASRGQGSEQYFGPGTRLTVT.

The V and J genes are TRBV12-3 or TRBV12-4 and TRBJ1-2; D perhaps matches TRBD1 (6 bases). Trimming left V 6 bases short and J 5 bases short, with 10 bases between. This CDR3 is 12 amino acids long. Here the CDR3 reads CASSFQGYGYTF. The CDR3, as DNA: TGTGCCAGCAGCTTCCAGGGGTATGGCTACACCTTC.

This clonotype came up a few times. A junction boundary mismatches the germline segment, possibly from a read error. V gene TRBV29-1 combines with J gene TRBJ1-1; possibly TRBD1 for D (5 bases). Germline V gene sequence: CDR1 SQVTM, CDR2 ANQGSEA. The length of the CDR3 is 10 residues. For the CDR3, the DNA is TGCAGCGTTGGGGGCACTGAAACTTTCTTT. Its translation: CSVGGTETFF.

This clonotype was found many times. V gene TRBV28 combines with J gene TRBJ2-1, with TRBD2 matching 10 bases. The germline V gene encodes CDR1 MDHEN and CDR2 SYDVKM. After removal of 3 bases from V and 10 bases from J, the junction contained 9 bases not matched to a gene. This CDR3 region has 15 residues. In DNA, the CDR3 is TGTGCCAGCAGTTTGATTCTAGCGGGAGCTGGAGAGCAGTTCTTC. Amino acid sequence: CASSLILAGAGEQFF.

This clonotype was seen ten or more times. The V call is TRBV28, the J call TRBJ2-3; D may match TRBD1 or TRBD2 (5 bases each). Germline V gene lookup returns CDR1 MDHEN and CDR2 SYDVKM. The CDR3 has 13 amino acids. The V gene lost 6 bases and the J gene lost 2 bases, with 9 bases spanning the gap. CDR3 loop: CASRRGTTDTQYF. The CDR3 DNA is TGTGCCAGCAGACGAGGGACCACAGATACGCAGTATTTT.

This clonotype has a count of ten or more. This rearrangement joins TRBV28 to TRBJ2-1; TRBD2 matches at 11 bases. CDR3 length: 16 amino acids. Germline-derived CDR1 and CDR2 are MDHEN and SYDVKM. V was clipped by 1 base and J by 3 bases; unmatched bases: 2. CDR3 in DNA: TGTGCCAGCAGTTTATTAGCGGGAGGGAACTACAATGAGCAGTTCTTC. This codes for CASSLLAGGNYNEQFF. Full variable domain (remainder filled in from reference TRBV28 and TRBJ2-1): DVKVTQSSRYLVKRTGEKVFLECVQDMDHENMFWYRQDPGLGLRLIYFSYDVKMKEKGDIPEGYSVSREKKERFSLILESASTNQTSMYLCASSLLAGGNYNEQFFGPGTRLTVL.

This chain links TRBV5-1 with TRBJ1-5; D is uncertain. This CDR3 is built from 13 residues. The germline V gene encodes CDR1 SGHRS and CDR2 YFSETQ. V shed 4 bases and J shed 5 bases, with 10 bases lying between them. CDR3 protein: CASSTDAHQPQHF. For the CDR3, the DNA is TGCGCCAGCAGCACAGACGCCCATCAGCCCCAGCATTTT.

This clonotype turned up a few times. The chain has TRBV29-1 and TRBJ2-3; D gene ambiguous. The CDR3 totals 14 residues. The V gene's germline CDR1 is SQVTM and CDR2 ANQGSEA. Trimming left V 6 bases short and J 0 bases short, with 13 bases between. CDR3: CSVKTDTSTDTQYF. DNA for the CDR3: TGCAGCGTAAAGACGGATACTAGCACAGATACGCAGTATTTT.

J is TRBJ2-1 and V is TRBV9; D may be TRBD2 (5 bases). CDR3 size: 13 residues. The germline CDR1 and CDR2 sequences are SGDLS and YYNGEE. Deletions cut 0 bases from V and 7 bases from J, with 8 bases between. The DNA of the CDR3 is TGTGCCAGCAGCGTAGGGACTCAGAATGAGCAGTTCTTC. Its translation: CASSVGTQNEQFF.

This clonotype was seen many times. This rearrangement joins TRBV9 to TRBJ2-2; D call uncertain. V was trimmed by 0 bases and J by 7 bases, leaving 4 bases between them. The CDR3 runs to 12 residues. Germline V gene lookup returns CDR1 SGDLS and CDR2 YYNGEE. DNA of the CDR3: TGTGCCAGCAGCGTAGAAGGCGGGGAGCTGTTTTTT. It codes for CASSVEGGELFF.

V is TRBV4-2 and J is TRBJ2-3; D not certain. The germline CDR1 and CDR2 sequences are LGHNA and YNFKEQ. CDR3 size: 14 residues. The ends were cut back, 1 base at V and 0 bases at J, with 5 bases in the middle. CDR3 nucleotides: TGTGCCAGCAGCCAAGCAGGTAGCACAGATACGCAGTATTTT. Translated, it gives CASSQAGSTDTQYF.

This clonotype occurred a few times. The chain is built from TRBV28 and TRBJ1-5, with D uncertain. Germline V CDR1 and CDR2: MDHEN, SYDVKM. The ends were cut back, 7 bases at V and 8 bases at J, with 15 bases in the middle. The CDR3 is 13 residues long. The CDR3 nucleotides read TGTGCCAGCACCAACACTATTTCGAAGCCCCAGCATTTT. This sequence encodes CASTNTISKPQHF.